This T cell receptor (beta chain) was sequenced for a study of CD8+ T cells in alopecia areata. As the sequencing template, cDNA was produced by extracting RNA and reverse transcribing it. Data came from immunoSEQ multiplex PCR; TCRdb stores just in-frame clones and leaves some out. Of roughly 200,000 clones in the sample, roughly 50% were seen once. From germline, CDR1 is MNHEY and CDR2 SMNVEV (reference sequence). The CDR3 extends over 12 amino acids. Trimming stripped 8 bases from V and 3 bases from J, with 11 bases between. This sample's treatment: oral pan-JAK inhibitor, 5-10 mg twice daily. Peripheral blood, together with lesional scalp punch biopsies, was collected from alopecia areata patients. This clone has only one observation. Its antigen is not identified. Other nucleotide sequences in the sample specify the same CDR3. Whole-study results and caveats: Patients shared TCRs less clearly than mice did, possibly for HLA-related reasons. Lesional scalp exceeded normal scalp in clonality, especially in alopecia totalis/universalis. Scalp clonality decreased significantly with tofacitinib, and so did expanded CD8+ clones among the top 100.

The material was CD8+ T cells sorted from blood, obtained at week 24, from a patient treated with tofacitinib. The source of this sequence is a human donor with alopecia areata. The chain joins TRBV27 to TRBJ2-7; possibly TRBD2 for D (6 bases). In nucleotides, the CDR3 is TGTGCCAGCTCGGGGGACGGCTACGAGCAGTACTTC. It yields the protein CASSGDGYEQYF.